This TCR beta chain was documented in a study of cytotoxic CD8 clonotypes in ibrutinib-treated CLL. Study as a whole: Sequencing produced an average of 255,043 productive templates and approximately 100,000 productive rearrangements per sample. Whole-study results and caveats: Patients showed higher baseline clonality than age-matched healthy donors, and it tracked circulating CD8+ T-cell counts.

The table came from immunoSEQ multiplex PCR; TCRdb's copy has only in-frame clones and leaves some out. The repertoire includes more than 200,000 clones, 65% to 80% of them detected once, and roughly 6.4% sits in the top ten. The V gene lost 4 bases and the J gene lost 8 bases, with 17 bases spanning the gap. Germline CDR1 reads SGHDN; CDR2 reads FVKESK. This CDR3 contains 14 residues. A word on this clone: Its antigen is unidentified.

The source of this sequence is a human donor with chronic lymphocytic leukemia. V usage is TRBV14 and J usage is TRBJ1-2; possibly TRBD1 for D (6 bases). Specimen: PBMCs, collected after 12 months of ibrutinib treatment. The CDR3 DNA is TGTGCCAGCAGCCCAACGACAGGTCCTCTGGGCTACACCTTC. It yields the protein CASSPTTGPLGYTF. Using reference TRBV14 and TRBJ1-2 for the parts outside the CDR3, the full variable domain is EAGVTQFPSHSVIEKGQTVTLRCDPISGHDNLYWYRRVMGKEIKFLLHFVKESKQDESGMPNNRFLAERTGGTYSTLKVQPAELEDSGVYFCASSPTTGPLGYTFGSGTRLTVV.